The rows below give T cell receptor beta chains drawn from one sample of a study of PD-L1 blockade in urothelial cancer. TCRdb's table, derived via immunoSEQ multiplex PCR, lists solely in-frame clones and lacks some. The data show more than 20,000 clones, around 90% seen once. The sample consisted of PBMCs, taken around atezolizumab (anti-PD-L1) treatment. All receptors come from a man aged 50 or older with urothelial cancer. The CDR3 runs from the conserved cysteine through the conserved F or W. The order of the fields is clone size, D gene, V gene, J gene, CDR3 DNA, CDR3 protein. D genes are given only for firm matches. Clone size is given for some rows only: seen once, a few or many times, or a class if the clone is expanded.

>-|TRBD2|TRBV27|TRBJ2-5
TGTGCCAGCAGTTTTGGGCGGGGGGGCTGGGAGACCCAGTACTTC
CASSFGRGGWETQYF
>-|-|TRBV19|TRBJ2-3
TGTGCCAGTAGTACGGACAGTGTAGGGAATACGCAGTATTTT
CASSTDSVGNTQYF
>-|-|TRBV7-9|TRBJ1-1
TGTGCCAGCAGCTTAGTAACAGGTCAGAACACTGAAGCTTTCTTT
CASSLVTGQNTEAFF
>once|-|TRBV5-8|TRBJ1-5
TGTGCCAGCAGCTCCGCCTTTGACAACAACAATCAGCCCCAGCATTTT
CASSSAFDNNNQPQHF
>once|-|TRBV7-9|TRBJ2-7
TGTGCCAGCAGCTCCTCAACAGGGAACTACGAGCAGTACTTC
CASSSSTGNYEQYF
>few|-|TRBV14|TRBJ1-6
TGTGCCAGCAGCCAAGTTGCGACATTCCGTTATAATTCACCCCTCCACTTT
CASSQVATFRYNSPLHF
>-|TRBD1|TRBV19|TRBJ2-5
TGTGCCAGTAGCGGGACAGGGCTTTGGTACCAAGAGACCCAGTACTTC
CASSGTGLWYQETQYF
>-|-|TRBV11-2|TRBJ1-3
TGTGCCAGCAGCTTAGATCGGTGGCAGGGTCATTTT
CASSLDRWQGHF
>-|TRBD2|TRBV10-1|TRBJ2-1
TGCGCCAGCAGTGAGTTAAGGGAGGGTGAGCAGTTCTTC
CASSELREGEQFF
>once|TRBD2|TRBV4-3|TRBJ2-5
TGCGCCAGCAGCCGGCGGGAGGGCCCTCGGGAGACCCAGTACTTC
CASSRREGPRETQYF
>-|TRBD2|TRBV5-4|TRBJ2-7
TGTGCCAGCAGCACCACTAGCGGGGGCTCCTACGAGCAGTACTTC
CASSTTSGGSYEQYF
>-|TRBD1|TRBV28|TRBJ1-1
TGTGCCAGCAGTCCTGGGACAGGGCGCACTGAAGCTTTCTTT
CASSPGTGRTEAFF
>-|TRBD1|TRBV10-1|TRBJ2-1
TGCGCCAGCAGTGAGGAGACGACAGGGGCCATTGATAGAGAGCAGTTCTTC
CASSEETTGAIDREQFF
>-|TRBD2|TRBV10-1|TRBJ2-7
TGCGCCAGCAGTGAGTCCGGGACTAGACCCTACGAGCAGTACTTC
CASSESGTRPYEQYF
>-|-|TRBV7-8|TRBJ1-3
TGTGCCAGCAGCTTATCCAAACCGAACTTCTCTGGAAACACCATATATTTT
CASSLSKPNFSGNTIYF
>-|-|TRBV7-7|TRBJ2-2
TGTGCCAGCAGCTTAGTGGGCTTCGGCGGGGAGCTGTTTTTT
CASSLVGFGGELFF
>-|-|TRBV6-6|TRBJ1-6
TGTGCCAGCAGTTACTCCCAGGTCCCTGGGTCACCCCTCCACTTT
CASSYSQVPGSPLHF
>few|-|TRBV30|TRBJ1-1
TGTGCCTGGAGTGTAAATTGGGCGAGCACTGAAGCTTTCTTT
CAWSVNWASTEAFF
>-|TRBD1|TRBV19|TRBJ1-2
TGTGCCAGTAGTACCAAGGGGACAGGGGGTGGCTACACCTTC
CASSTKGTGGGYTF
>-|-|TRBV7-9|TRBJ1-6
TGTGCCAGCAGCCAAGGCGGGAGTAATTCACCCCTCCACTTT
CASSQGGSNSPLHF
>-|TRBD1|TRBV5-1|TRBJ1-5
TGCGCCAGCAGCCCTTGGACAGGGGCAGGCCAGCCCCAGCATTTT
CASSPWTGAGQPQHF
>-|TRBD2|TRBV9|TRBJ2-1
TGTGCCAGCAGCGGAGCGGGAGGTCCCAATGAGCAGTTCTTC
CASSGAGGPNEQFF
>-|TRBD1|TRBV7-9|TRBJ1-4
TGTGCCAGCAGCCGGGGACAGGGGTACGAAAAACTGTTTTTT
CASSRGQGYEKLFF
>-|-|TRBV7-2|TRBJ2-1
TGTGCCAGCAGCTTACGGGGGATCCACAATGAGCAGTTCTTC
CASSLRGIHNEQFF
>-|-|TRBV10-1|TRBJ2-7
TGCGCCAGCAGTGAAGGAGGAGGGGGCAACTACGAGCAGTACTTC
CASSEGGGGNYEQYF
>-|-|TRBV7-8|TRBJ2-7
TGTGCCAGCAGCTTAGTTTCGTACGAGCAGTACTTC
CASSLVSYEQYF